One and the same sample provided the 17 T cell receptor beta chains below, sequenced in a study of cytotoxic CD8 clonotypes in ibrutinib-treated CLL. The data were produced by immunoSEQ multiplex PCR, yet TCRdb's version contains in-frame clones alone and is incomplete. The sample includes tens of thousands of clones, 45% to 50% of them seen just once. The source was PBMCs, collected before ibrutinib treatment. These receptors all stem from a human donor with chronic lymphocytic leukemia.

The rearrangement joins TRBV5-4 to TRBJ1-5; D is perhaps TRBD1 (6 bases). The CDR3 extends over 15 amino acids. V shed 4 bases and J shed 4 bases, with 15 bases lying between them. Germline assignment: CDR1 SGHNT and CDR2 YYREEE (reference sequence). The CDR3 DNA is TGTGCCAGCAGCAGGGGGGGTGGCGGGAATCAGCCCCAGCATTTT. It specifies CASSRGGGGNQPQHF.

This clone was recorded a few times. The gene calls are TRBV6-6 and TRBJ1-1; D call uncertain. CDR3 size: 12 residues. Trimming left V 2 bases short and J 2 bases short, with 3 bases between. Germline values: CDR1 MNHNY, CDR2 SVGAGI (reference sequence). The CDR3 DNA follows: TGTGCCAGCAGTTACCGAAACACTGAAGCTTTCTTT. This encodes CASSYRNTEAFF.

The J gene is TRBJ2-1, the V gene TRBV6-1; D gene unclear. The CDR3 is 13 residues long. Deletions cut 5 bases from V and 6 bases from J, with 11 bases between. From germline, CDR1 is MNHNS and CDR2 SASEGT. The DNA of the CDR3 is TGTGCCAGCAGTAATAGGGCACTCAATGAGCAGTTCTTC. Protein: CASSNRALNEQFF.

This rearrangement joins TRBV7-9 to TRBJ2-1, with no clear D. The CDR3 runs 12 residues. The germline V gene has CDR1 SEHNR and CDR2 FQNEAQ (reference sequence). Trimming shortened V by 3 bases and J by 9 bases, and 9 bases separated the two germline ends. The CDR3 here is CASSFYKLEQFF. The CDR3 DNA follows: TGTGCCAGCAGCTTCTACAAACTTGAGCAGTTCTTC. Variable domain in full (rest from reference TRBV7-9 and TRBJ2-1): DTGVSQNPRHKITKRGQNVTFRCDPISEHNRLYWYRQTLGQGPEFLTYFQNEAQLEKSRLLSDRFSAERPKGSFSTLEIQRTEQGDSAMYLCASSFYKLEQFFGPGTRLTVL.

The chain employs TRBV7-9 and TRBJ2-5, with unresolved D. The CDR3 length is 11 residues. Between the trimmed V and J ends, which lost 3 bases and 2 bases, there was a span of 1 base. Per the germline V gene, CDR1 is SEHNR and CDR2 is FQNEAQ (reference sequence). The chain's CDR3 is CASSFQETQYF. The CDR3 nucleotides are TGTGCCAGCAGCTTTCAAGAGACCCAGTACTTC.

The chain uses TRBV19 and TRBJ2-3; D could derive from TRBD1 or TRBD2 (6 bases each). Looked up from germline, CDR1 is LNHDA and CDR2 is SQIVND (reference sequence). This CDR3 is built from 14 residues. The germline V and J ends were trimmed by 5 bases and 4 bases, with 13 bases remaining between them. The CDR3 spells CASSAMGGADTQYF. The CDR3 DNA reads as TGTGCCAGTAGTGCTATGGGGGGCGCAGATACGCAGTATTTT. Based on the CDR3 plus reference TRBV19 and TRBJ2-3, the full variable domain is DGGITQSPKYLFRKEGQNVTLSCEQNLNHDAMYWYRQDPGQGLRLIYYSQIVNDFQKGDIAEGYSVSREKKESFPLTVTSAQKNPTAFYLCASSAMGGADTQYFGPGTRLTVL.

This chain joins TRBV7-9 and TRBJ2-7; TRBD1 might be the D (6 bases). Germline CDR1 reads SEHNR; CDR2 reads FQNEAQ (reference sequence). The CDR3 totals 14 residues. The germline V and J ends were trimmed by 3 bases and 2 bases, with 11 bases remaining between them. The CDR3 sequence: CASSLKQGPYEQYF. Written as DNA, the CDR3 is TGTGCCAGCAGCTTGAAACAGGGACCCTACGAGCAGTACTTC. Filled out from reference TRBV7-9 and TRBJ2-7, the complete variable domain reads DTGVSQNPRHKITKRGQNVTFRCDPISEHNRLYWYRQTLGQGPEFLTYFQNEAQLEKSRLLSDRFSAERPKGSFSTLEIQRTEQGDSAMYLCASSLKQGPYEQYFGPGTRLTVT.

The chain uses TRBV5-6 and TRBJ1-3; 9 positions match TRBD1. Germline CDR1 reads SGHDT; CDR2 reads YYEEEE. CDR3 length: 17 residues. Unmatched junction bases numbered 6, after V lost 2 bases and J lost 0 bases. CDR3 bases: TGTGCCAGCAGCTTTTTACAGGGGGCCATCTCTGGAAACACCATATATTTT. Translating gives CASSFLQGAISGNTIYF.

The J gene is TRBJ2-3, the V gene TRBV5-4; unclear D gene. Between the trimmed V and J ends, which lost 4 bases and 6 bases, there was a span of 9 bases. Germline V gene lookup returns CDR1 SGHNT and CDR2 YYREEE (reference sequence). The CDR3 contains 12 residues. CDR3 sequence: CASSPEVDTQYF. CDR3 DNA: TGTGCCAGCAGCCCAGAGGTGGATACGCAGTATTTT.

The chain combines TRBV7-2 with TRBJ1-3; D is possibly TRBD1 (6 bases). The CDR3 is made up of 15 amino acids. Germline CDR1 and CDR2: SGHTA and FQGNSA. The V and J ends lost 6 bases and 4 bases respectively, with 16 bases between them. The CDR3 loop reads CASSLGRGSGNTIYF. The CDR3 DNA sequence: TGTGCCAGCAGTCTCGGCAGGGGTTCCGGAAACACCATATATTTT. The whole variable domain, remainder taken from reference TRBV7-2 and TRBJ1-3, is GAGVSQSPSNKVTEKGKDVELRCDPISGHTALYWYRQSLGQGLEFLIYFQGNSAPDKSGLPSDRFSAERTGGSVSTLTIQRTQQEDSAVYLCASSLGRGSGNTIYFGEGSWLTVV.

This chain joins TRBV7-2 and TRBJ1-2, with TRBD1 matching 7 bases. V trimming: 5 bases; J trimming: 2 bases; junction bases outside the gene matches: 8. The CDR3 runs to 15 residues. Germline V gene data show CDR1 as SGHTA and CDR2 as FQGNSA. The CDR3 nucleotides read TGTGCCAGCAGCCCCGGGACAGCGGAAAACTATGGCTACACCTTC. This sequence encodes CASSPGTAENYGYTF.

This clone was seen more than once but under ten times. The rearrangement joins TRBV2 to TRBJ2-6; 8 bases are shared with TRBD2. The CDR3 is made up of 17 amino acids. Germline V CDR1 and CDR2: SNHLY, FYNNEI. The V segment lost 5 bases and the J segment 7 bases; nucleotides outside the gene matches: 13. The CDR3 DNA reads TGTGCCAGCAGTCCCCGGGTGGCGGGGGGAAGCGCCAACGTCCTGACTTTC. Protein product: CASSPRVAGGSANVLTF. Combining the CDR3 with reference TRBV2 and TRBJ2-6 gives the whole variable domain EPEVTQTPSHQVTQMGQEVILRCVPISNHLYFYWYRQILGQKVEFLVSFYNNEISEKSEIFDDQFSVERPDGSNFTLKIRSTKLEDSAMYFCASSPRVAGGSANVLTFGAGSRLTVL.

This sequence joins TRBV19 and TRBJ2-3, with TRBD2 matching 14 bases. Trimming at V came to 4 bases and at J to 5 bases, leaving 8 bases not matched to a gene. The CDR3 extends over 17 amino acids. Per the germline V gene, CDR1 is LNHDA and CDR2 is SQIVND (reference sequence). The CDR3 region has the DNA TGTGCCAGTAGTAGGAGGACTAGCGGGGGGTTGGTAGATACGCAGTATTTT. It translates to CASSRRTSGGLVDTQYF.

V usage is TRBV9 and J usage is TRBJ1-2; weak D call: TRBD1 (6 bases). The V gene's germline CDR1 is SGDLS and CDR2 YYNGEE. The V and J ends lost 0 bases and 4 bases respectively, with 16 bases between them. This CDR3 has 16 residues. CDR3 in DNA: TGTGCCAGCAGCGTAGAAGCCGATACAGGGACCTATGGCTACACCTTC. Its protein product is CASSVEADTGTYGYTF.

The chain recombines TRBV7-9 with TRBJ1-2; D might be TRBD1 (6 bases). The germline CDR1 and CDR2 sequences are SEHNR and FQNEAQ (reference sequence). V was cut by 5 bases and J by 3 bases, with 19 bases left in between. CDR3 length: 16 residues. CDR3 nucleotides: TGTGCCAGCAGCCCTACTACAGGGCCGGTTGACTATGGCTACACCTTC. Protein product: CASSPTTGPVDYGYTF.

This sequence joins TRBV25-1 and TRBJ1-2; tentative D call: TRBD1 (6 bases). Germline V gives CDR1 MGHDK, CDR2 SYGVNS. V was clipped by 1 base and J by 5 bases, with 11 bases between them. CDR3 size: 14 residues. The CDR3, as DNA: TGTGCCAGCAGTGAATTCGGGGGCTGGTATGGCTACACCTTC. It yields the protein CASSEFGGWYGYTF.

The rearrangement joins TRBV7-3 to TRBJ1-6; D remains unclear. CDR1 SGHTA and CDR2 FQGTGA come from the germline V gene. V was trimmed by 2 bases and J by 1 base, leaving 0 bases between them. The CDR3 has 13 amino acids. The CDR3 bases are TGTGCCAGCAGCTTATCCTATAATTCACCCCTCCACTTT. This translates into CASSLSYNSPLHF.